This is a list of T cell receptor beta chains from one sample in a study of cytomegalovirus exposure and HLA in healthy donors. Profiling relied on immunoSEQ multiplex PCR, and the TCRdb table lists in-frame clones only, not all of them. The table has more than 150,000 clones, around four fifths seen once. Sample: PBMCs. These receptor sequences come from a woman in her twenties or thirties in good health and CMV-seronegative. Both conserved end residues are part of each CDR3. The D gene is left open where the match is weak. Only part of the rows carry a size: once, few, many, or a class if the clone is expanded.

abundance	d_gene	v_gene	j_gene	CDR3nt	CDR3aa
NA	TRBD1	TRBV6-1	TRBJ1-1	TGTGCCAGTATCATGGACAGGGTGAACACTGAAGCTTTCTTT	CASIMDRVNTEAFF
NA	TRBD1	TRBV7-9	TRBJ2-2	TGTGCCAGCAGCTCCGGGACAGGGTTTAGCGGGGAGCTGTTTTTT	CASSSGTGFSGELFF
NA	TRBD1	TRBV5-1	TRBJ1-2	TGCGCCAGCAGCTCTATGGGACAGGACTATGGCTACACCTTC	CASSSMGQDYGYTF
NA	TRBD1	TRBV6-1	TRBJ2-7	TGTGCCAGCAGCGCATCCGGGACAGCCTACGAGCAGTACTTC	CASSASGTAYEQYF
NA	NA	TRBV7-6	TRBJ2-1	TGTGCCAGCACCCCGGGTAGGACAGACTTTTCAAGCTCCTACAATGAGCAGTTCTTC	CASTPGRTDFSSSYNEQFF
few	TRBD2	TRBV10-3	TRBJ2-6	TGTGCCTGCAGACCAGGGACTACAGGGGCCAACGTCCTGACTTTC	CACRPGTTGANVLTF
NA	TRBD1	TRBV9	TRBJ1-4	TGTGCCAGCAGCGTAGGACAGGGAACGGCAGAAAAACTGTTTTTT	CASSVGQGTAEKLFF
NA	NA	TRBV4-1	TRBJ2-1	TGCGCCAGCAGCCAAGGTTCCGGGGTCTACAATGAGCAGTTCTTC	CASSQGSGVYNEQFF
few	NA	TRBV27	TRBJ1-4	TGTGCCAGCAGTAAACAGTTAGCAACTAATGAAAAACTGTTTTTT	CASSKQLATNEKLFF
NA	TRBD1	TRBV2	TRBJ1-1	TGTGCCAGCAGCGAAAAAACAGGGGTTATCATGAACACTGAAGCTTTCTTT	CASSEKTGVIMNTEAFF
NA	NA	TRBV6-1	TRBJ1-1	TGTGCCAGCAGTGAAGCCCCGGACAGCGGAGCTTTCTTT	CASSEAPDSGAFF
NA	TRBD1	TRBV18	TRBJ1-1	TGTGCCAGCTCACTTACAGGGGTCAACGCTGAAGCTTTCTTT	CASSLTGVNAEAFF
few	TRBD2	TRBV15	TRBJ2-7	TGTGCCACCACCCTACAGTGGGGAGGGTACGAGCAGTACTTC	CATTLQWGGYEQYF
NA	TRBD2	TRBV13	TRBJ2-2	TGTGCCAGCTCCCTAAACCCGGGACTAGTGACCGGGGAGCTGTTTTTT	CASSLNPGLVTGELFF
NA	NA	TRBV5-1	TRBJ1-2	TGCGCCAGCAGCTTGGCCGGGGACACTCCTAACTATGGCTACACCTTC	CASSLAGDTPNYGYTF
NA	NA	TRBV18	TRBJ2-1	TGTGCCAGCTCACCACAACCGAGCTCCTACAATGAGCAGTTCTTC	CASSPQPSSYNEQFF
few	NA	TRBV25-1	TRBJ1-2	TGTGCCAGCAGTGATCTGGCGGGGCTGGGTGGCTACACCTTC	CASSDLAGLGGYTF
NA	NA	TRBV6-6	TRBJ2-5	TGTGCCAGCAGTTACTCGTCGGGTGAGGAGACCCAGTACTTC	CASSYSSGEETQYF
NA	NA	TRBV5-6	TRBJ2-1	TGTGCCAGCAGCTCAGGGGAACGCTCCTACAATGAGCAGTTCTTC	CASSSGERSYNEQFF
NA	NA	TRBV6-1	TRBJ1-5	TGTGCCAGCAGTCCCAGCGGGGTAGAGCAGCCCCAGCATTTT	CASSPSGVEQPQHF
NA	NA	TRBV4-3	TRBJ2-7	TGCGCCAGCAGCCAAGAATATGGGGGGGCCTTCTACGAGCAGTACTTC	CASSQEYGGAFYEQYF
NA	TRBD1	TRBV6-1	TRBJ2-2	TGTGCCAGCACCGATGGACAGGGGGACACCGGGGAGCTGTTTTTT	CASTDGQGDTGELFF
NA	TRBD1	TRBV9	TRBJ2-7	TGTGCCAGCAGCGTAGCACAGGGGTACGAGCAGTACTTC	CASSVAQGYEQYF
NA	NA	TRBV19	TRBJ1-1	TGTGCCAGTAGTATTAGGAGGATGAACACTGAAGCTTTCTTT	CASSIRRMNTEAFF
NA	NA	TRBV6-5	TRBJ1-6	TGTGCCAGCAGTAGCACAGGGACAAGTAATTCACCCCTCCACTTT	CASSSTGTSNSPLHF
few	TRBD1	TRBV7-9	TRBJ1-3	TGTGCCAGCAGCCCTAACACAGGGGCTGGCTCTGGAAACACCATATATTTT	CASSPNTGAGSGNTIYF
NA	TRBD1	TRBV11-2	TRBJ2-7	TGTGCCAGCAGCTTATATTCCGGGACAGGGATTTCCTACGAGCAGTACTTC	CASSLYSGTGISYEQYF
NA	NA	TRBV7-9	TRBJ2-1	TGTGCCAGCAGCTTAGGCGGGGCCGGGAGCTCCTACAATGAGCAGTTCTTC	CASSLGGAGSSYNEQFF
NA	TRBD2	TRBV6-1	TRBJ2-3	TGTGCCAGCAGTGAAGCTAGCGGGGGTCCCACAGATACGCAGTATTTT	CASSEASGGPTDTQYF
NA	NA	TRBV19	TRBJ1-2	TGTGCCAGTAGTCAACCTGGGAGAAACTATGGCTACACCTTC	CASSQPGRNYGYTF
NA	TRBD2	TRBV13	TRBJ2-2	TGTGCCAGCAGCTTTTTGGTGTCCGGGGGAGGGACCGGGGAGCTGTTTTTT	CASSFLVSGGGTGELFF
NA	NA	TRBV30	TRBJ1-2	TGTGCCTCCGCCGCCGGTTCGGGGTGGAATGGCTACACCTTC	CASAAGSGWNGYTF
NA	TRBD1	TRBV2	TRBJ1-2	TGTGCCAGCAGGGGGGACAGTTATGGCTACACCTTC	CASRGDSYGYTF
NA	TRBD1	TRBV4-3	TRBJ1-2	TGCGCCAGCAGCCAGGGAAGGACAGGGGGCACTGGCTACACCTTC	CASSQGRTGGTGYTF
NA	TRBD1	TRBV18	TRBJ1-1	TGTGCCAGCTCATTACAGGGGGTGAACACTGAAGCTTTCTTT	CASSLQGVNTEAFF
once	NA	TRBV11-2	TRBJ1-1	TGTGCCAGCAGCTTCCGACTTGAAGCTTTCTTT	CASSFRLEAFF
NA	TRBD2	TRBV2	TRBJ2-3	TGTGCCAGCAGTGTCTTGCGGGGGGGCTCAGATACGCAGTATTTT	CASSVLRGGSDTQYF
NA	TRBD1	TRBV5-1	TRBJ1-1	TGCGCCAGCCTCTCGGGGACAGGGGGGGCCTACACTGAAGCTTTCTTT	CASLSGTGGAYTEAFF
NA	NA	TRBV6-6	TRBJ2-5	TGTGCCAGCACCGGATCCGGGACTTCCCAAGAGACCCAGTACTTC	CASTGSGTSQETQYF
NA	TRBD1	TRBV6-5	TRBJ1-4	TGTGCCAGCAGTTGGACAGGGAGGGGTGAAAAACTGTTTTTT	CASSWTGRGEKLFF
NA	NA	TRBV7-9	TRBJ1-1	TGTGCCAGCAGCTTTAAAATATATCACACTGAAGCTTTCTTT	CASSFKIYHTEAFF
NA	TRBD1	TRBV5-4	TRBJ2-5	TGTGCCAGCAGCTTGGACTTCAGACAGAGCAGGGGGGAGACCCAGTACTTC	CASSLDFRQSRGETQYF
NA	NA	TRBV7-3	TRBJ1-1	TGTGCCAGCAGCTTAACGAGGGTTATGAACACTGAAGCTTTCTTT	CASSLTRVMNTEAFF
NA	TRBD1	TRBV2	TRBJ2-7	TGTGCCAGCTTGCCAGGGGGTCCCTACGAGCAGTACTTC	CASLPGGPYEQYF
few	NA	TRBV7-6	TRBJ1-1	TGTGCCAGCAGCAGAGACAGAGCGAGGAACACTGAAGCTTTCTTT	CASSRDRARNTEAFF
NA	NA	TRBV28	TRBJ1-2	TGTGCCAGCAGTTACCAGGACTATGGCTACACCTTC	CASSYQDYGYTF
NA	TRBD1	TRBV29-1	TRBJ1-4	TGCAGCGTGTTGACAGGGGGTTATGAAAAACTGTTTTTT	CSVLTGGYEKLFF